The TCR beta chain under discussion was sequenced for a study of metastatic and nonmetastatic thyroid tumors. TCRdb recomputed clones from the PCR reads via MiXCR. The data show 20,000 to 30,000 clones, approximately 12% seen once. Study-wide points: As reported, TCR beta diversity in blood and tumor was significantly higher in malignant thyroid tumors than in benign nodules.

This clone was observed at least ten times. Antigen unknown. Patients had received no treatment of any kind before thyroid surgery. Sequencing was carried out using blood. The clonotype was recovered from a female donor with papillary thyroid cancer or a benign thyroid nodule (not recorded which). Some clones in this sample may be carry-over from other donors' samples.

CDR3 sequence (DNA): TGCGCCAGCAGTGAGTCCCTAGCGGGAGTTAATGAGCAGTTCTTC. Translation gives CASSESLAGVNEQFF. This chain joins TRBV10-1 and TRBJ2-1; 10 bases align to TRBD2. The CDR3 contains 15 residues. Germline assignment: CDR1 WNHNN and CDR2 SYGVQD (reference sequence). The ends lost 0 bases at V and 7 bases at J; junction bases unmatched: 3.